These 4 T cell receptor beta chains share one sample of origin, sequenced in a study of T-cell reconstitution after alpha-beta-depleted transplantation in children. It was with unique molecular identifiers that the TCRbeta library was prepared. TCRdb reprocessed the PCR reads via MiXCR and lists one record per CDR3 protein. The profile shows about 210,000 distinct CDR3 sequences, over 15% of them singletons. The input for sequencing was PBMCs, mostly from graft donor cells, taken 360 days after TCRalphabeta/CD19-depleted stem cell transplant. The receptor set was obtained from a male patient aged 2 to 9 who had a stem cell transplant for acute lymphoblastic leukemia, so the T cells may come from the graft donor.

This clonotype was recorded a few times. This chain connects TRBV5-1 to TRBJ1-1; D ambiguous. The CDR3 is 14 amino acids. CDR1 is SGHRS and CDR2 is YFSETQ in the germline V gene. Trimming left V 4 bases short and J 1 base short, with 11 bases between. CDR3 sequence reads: CASSTNDPNTEAFF. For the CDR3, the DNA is TGCGCCAGCAGCACAAACGACCCGAACACTGAAGCTTTCTTT.

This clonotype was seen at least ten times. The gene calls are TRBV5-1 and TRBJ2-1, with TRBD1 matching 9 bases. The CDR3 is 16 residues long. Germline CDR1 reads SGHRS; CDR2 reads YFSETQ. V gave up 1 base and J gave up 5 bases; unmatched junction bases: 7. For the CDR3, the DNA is TGCGCCAGCAGCTTGTTGTACAGGGGGCGAAACAATGAGCAGTTCTTC. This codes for CASSLLYRGRNNEQFF.

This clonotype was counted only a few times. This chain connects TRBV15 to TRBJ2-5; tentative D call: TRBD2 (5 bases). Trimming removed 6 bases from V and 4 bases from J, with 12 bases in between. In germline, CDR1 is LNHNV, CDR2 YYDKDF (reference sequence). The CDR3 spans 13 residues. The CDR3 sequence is CATSIGGRETQYF. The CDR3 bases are TGTGCCACCAGTATCGGAGGAAGAGAGACCCAGTACTTC.

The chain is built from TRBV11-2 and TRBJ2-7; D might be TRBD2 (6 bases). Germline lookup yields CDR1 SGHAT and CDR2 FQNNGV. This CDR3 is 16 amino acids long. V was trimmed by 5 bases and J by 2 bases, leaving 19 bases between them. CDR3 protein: CASSLPLGGPTYEQYF. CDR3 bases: TGTGCCAGCAGCCTCCCGCTGGGGGGTCCGACCTACGAGCAGTACTTC.